Presented here are 19 T cell receptor beta chains from one specimen sequenced in a study of shared clonotypes between healthy human individuals. TCRdb's table, derived via immunoSEQ multiplex PCR, lists solely in-frame clones and lacks some. The sample consists of over a million clones, 95% to 99% of them appearing once. The sample consisted of naive CD4+ T cells sorted from blood. Subset noted: CD45RA+ positively selected. Every receptor here comes from a man aged 25-40 years in good health.

The chain's CDR3 is CASRDLREGYTF. As DNA, the CDR3 is TGTGCCAGCAGGGACCTAAGGGAGGGCTACACCTTC. J is TRBJ1-2 and V is TRBV6-6; D unresolved. The CDR3 length is 12 residues. Germline V CDR1 and CDR2: MNHNY, SVGAGI (reference sequence). With 6 bases removed from V and 8 bases from J, the gap between germline ends came to 13 bases.

The V call is TRBV7-6, the J call TRBJ2-1, with 10 bases lining up with TRBD2. V lost 1 base, J lost 7 bases, and 7 bases stayed unmatched. CDR3 size: 16 residues. CDR1 is SGHVS and CDR2 is FNYEAQ in the germline V gene. This CDR3 reads CASSLDLAGVGNEQFF. The CDR3 nucleotides are TGTGCCAGCAGCTTAGATCTAGCGGGAGTTGGTAATGAGCAGTTCTTC.

The count of this clone is one. The gene calls are TRBV10-3 and TRBJ1-2, with 7 bases fitting TRBD1. After removal of 3 bases from V and 8 bases from J, the junction contained 9 bases not matched to a gene. This CDR3 has 14 amino acids. CDR1 ENHRY and CDR2 SYGVKD come from the germline V gene. In nucleotides, the CDR3 is TGTGCCATCAGTGATCTCGACAGGGTGAGAGGCTACACCTTC. Protein product: CAISDLDRVRGYTF.

In regard to this clone: The same CDR3 arises from other DNA sequences in this sample as well. The rearrangement uses TRBV18 and TRBJ2-5, with D perhaps TRBD2 (5 bases). V was cut by 5 bases and J by 2 bases, with 9 bases left in between. This CDR3 is built from 13 residues. Looked up from germline, CDR1 is KGHSH and CDR2 is LQKENI. The CDR3 loop reads CASSFRGQETQYF. The CDR3 bases are TGTGCCAGCTCATTTCGGGGACAAGAGACCCAGTACTTC.

This chain uses TRBV5-5 with TRBJ2-7; D assignment may be TRBD1 or TRBD2 (5 bases each). Trimming took off 2 bases at V and 0 bases at J, with 9 bases between the two ends. The CDR3 length is 14 residues. Germline CDR1 reads SGHKS; CDR2 reads YYEKEE (reference sequence). The CDR3 DNA reads as TGTGCCAGCAGCTTTGAGGGGAACTCCTACGAGCAGTACTTC. It is translated as CASSFEGNSYEQYF. The variable domain in full, completed from reference TRBV5-5 and TRBJ2-7, reads DAGVTQSPTHLIKTRGQQVTLRCSPISGHKSVSWYQQVLGQGPQFIFQYYEKEERGRGNFPDRFSARQFPNYSSELNVNALLLGDSALYLCASSFEGNSYEQYFGPGTRLTVT.

The chain has TRBV7-9 and TRBJ2-7; D may correspond to TRBD1 or TRBD2 (5 bases each). The CDR3 has 15 amino acids. Trimming shortened V by 4 bases and J by 6 bases, and 19 bases separated the two germline ends. Germline CDR1 is SEHNR and CDR2 is FQNEAQ (reference sequence). The CDR3 protein is CASSWNRDPDGEQYF. Here the CDR3 DNA reads TGTGCCAGCAGCTGGAACCGGGACCCCGACGGCGAGCAGTACTTC.

This clone has only one observation. This chain joins TRBV9 and TRBJ2-1, with 7 nucleotides matching TRBD2. The CDR3 loop spans 15 amino acids. V lost 0 bases and J lost 4; bases outside the gene matches: 4. The germline V gene has CDR1 SGDLS and CDR2 YYNGEE. The chain's CDR3 is CASSVDSGVYNEQFF. The CDR3 DNA follows: TGTGCCAGCAGCGTAGACAGCGGGGTTTACAATGAGCAGTTCTTC.

The chain recombines TRBV7-9 with TRBJ2-1; 8 bases agree with TRBD2. The CDR3 spans 15 residues. J lost 9 bases, V lost 5 bases, and 12 bases had no gene match. CDR1 and CDR2 from the germline V gene are SEHNR and FQNEAQ (reference sequence). The chain's CDR3 is CASSAPGLDQREQFF. The CDR3 DNA reads as TGTGCCAGCAGCGCGCCGGGACTAGATCAGCGTGAGCAGTTCTTC.

V and J are TRBV5-1 and TRBJ1-2, with D maybe TRBD1 (6 bases). Germline assignment: CDR1 SGHRS and CDR2 YFSETQ. Trimming pared 4 bases from V and 7 bases from J, leaving 17 bases between. The CDR3 covers 14 residues. The DNA of the CDR3 is TGCGCCAGCAGCCGCCCAGGGGATTTGCGTGGCTACACCTTC. Its translation: CASSRPGDLRGYTF.

The gene calls are TRBV29-1 and TRBJ2-1; maybe TRBD2 (6 bases). This CDR3 contains 12 residues. V shed 6 bases and J shed 7 bases, with 13 bases lying between them. Germline V gives CDR1 SQVTM, CDR2 ANQGSEA. CDR3 residues: CSVSDYLNEQFF. In DNA, the CDR3 is TGCAGCGTATCGGACTACCTAAATGAGCAGTTCTTC.

This chain links TRBV28 with TRBJ2-7; D might be TRBD1 (6 bases). Deletions cut 6 bases from V and 3 bases from J, with 21 bases between. The length of the CDR3 is 16 residues. Germline values: CDR1 MDHEN, CDR2 SYDVKM. CDR3 residues: CASRLSRDTLDYEQYF. CDR3 coding DNA: TGTGCCAGCAGGCTATCCCGGGACACCCTGGACTACGAGCAGTACTTC. Complete variable domain (other parts from reference TRBV28 and TRBJ2-7): DVKVTQSSRYLVKRTGEKVFLECVQDMDHENMFWYRQDPGLGLRLIYFSYDVKMKEKGDIPEGYSVSREKKERFSLILESASTNQTSMYLCASRLSRDTLDYEQYFGPGTRLTVT.

This chain joins TRBV6-5 and TRBJ2-7, with D maybe TRBD1 (5 bases). Germline CDR1 and CDR2: MNHEY and SVGAGI. The CDR3 contains 16 residues. Trimming removed 0 bases from V and 0 bases from J, with 12 bases in between. The DNA of the CDR3 is TGTGCCAGCAGTTACTCAGGTCAAGACAGCTCCTACGAGCAGTACTTC. Translation: CASSYSGQDSSYEQYF.

The chain links TRBV5-4 to TRBJ1-2; no clear D. V was clipped by 0 bases and J by 3 bases, with 6 bases between them. CDR3 length: 13 residues. CDR1 is SGHNT and CDR2 is YYREEE in the germline V gene (reference sequence). The CDR3 DNA sequence: TGTGCCAGCAGCTTGGGTGCAGACTATGGCTACACCTTC. Translating it yields CASSLGADYGYTF.

V usage is TRBV5-4 and J usage is TRBJ2-4; 7 positions match TRBD2. The CDR3 has 18 amino acids. The V gene's germline CDR1 is SGHNT and CDR2 YYREEE (reference sequence). Trimming took 0 bases from V and 6 from J; bases not matched to a gene: 15. CDR3 coding DNA: TGTGCCAGCAGCTTGGGCGGGAGAGGGCTGGGGTTAGGAAACATTCAGTACTTC. It codes for CASSLGGRGLGLGNIQYF.

Comment on this clone: Other DNA variants within this sample encode the same CDR3. The CDR3 coding sequence is TGTGCCAGCAGTTTGCAGGGGAGCTATGGCTACACCTTC. It specifies CASSLQGSYGYTF. The gene calls are TRBV28 and TRBJ1-2; the D gene is possibly TRBD1 (6 bases). Germline lookup yields CDR1 MDHEN and CDR2 SYDVKM. Trimming left V 3 bases short and J 4 bases short, with 9 bases between. CDR3 length: 13 residues.

The gene calls are TRBV5-1 and TRBJ2-5; 8 bases map to TRBD1. Germline V gene data show CDR1 as SGHRS and CDR2 as YFSETQ. Losses at the gene ends were 4 bases for V and 3 bases for J; bases not matched to a gene: 5. The CDR3 spans 14 residues. This CDR3 is CASSRHRGEETQYF. Here the CDR3 DNA reads TGCGCCAGCAGCCGTCACAGGGGGGAAGAGACCCAGTACTTC.

The rearrangement joins TRBV9 to TRBJ2-6, with 7 bases that match TRBD1. Germline values: CDR1 SGDLS, CDR2 YYNGEE. This CDR3 spans 15 amino acids. The trim removed 3 bases at V and 6 bases at J, leaving 6 bases unmatched. CDR3 sequence (DNA): TGTGCCAGCAGCGCGACAGGGATTCTGGCCAACGTCCTGACTTTC. It yields the protein CASSATGILANVLTF. Variable domain in full (rest from reference TRBV9 and TRBJ2-6): DSGVTQTPKHLITATGQRVTLRCSPRSGDLSVYWYQQSLDQGLQFLIQYYNGEERAKGNILERFSAQQFPDLHSELNLSSLELGDSALYFCASSATGILANVLTFGAGSRLTVL.

The chain joins TRBV29-1 to TRBJ2-7, with 8 bases aligning to TRBD1. The germline V gene encodes CDR1 SQVTM and CDR2 ANQGSEA. This CDR3 is 13 amino acids long. J lost 7 bases, V lost 3 bases, and 8 bases had no gene match. CDR3 in DNA: TGCAGCGTTGAGGGGCAGGGGGCGCGAGAGCAGTACTTC. Translation gives CSVEGQGAREQYF.

The chain employs TRBV5-4 and TRBJ2-7; no firm D call. Germline CDR1 and CDR2: SGHNT and YYREEE (reference sequence). The CDR3 loop spans 13 amino acids. Trimming removed 0 bases from V and 3 bases from J, with 7 bases in between. The CDR3 here is CASSLGRNYEQYF. CDR3 bases: TGTGCCAGCAGCTTGGGCCGGAACTACGAGCAGTACTTC.